This TCR beta chain was recovered during a study of patients and donors after allogeneic stem cell transplantation. This CDR3 region has 16 residues. Germline lookup yields CDR1 DFQATT and CDR2 SNEGSKA (reference sequence). Losses at the gene ends were 0 bases for V and 3 bases for J; bases not matched to a gene: 5. TCRdb fed the RT-PCR reads into MiXCR, producing one record per CDR3 protein. The sample lists about 57,000 distinct CDR3 sequences, more than 10% seen once, with roughly 34% in the top ten. The sample holds many counts of this clonotype. The sample consisted of blood, either unsorted or a sorted T cell fraction (not recorded which). The J gene is TRBJ2-1, the V gene TRBV20-1, with 10 bases aligning to TRBD2. This clonotype was obtained from a human donor who was either an allogeneic HSCT recipient or a stem cell or donor lymphocyte infusion donor (not recorded which). It is not recorded whose cells these are; they may come from a transplant donor. CDR3 DNA: TGCAGTGCTAGAGATCCTAGCGGGAGTTTCTACAATGAGCAGTTCTTC. Its protein is CSARDPSGSFYNEQFF.